These 8 T cell receptor beta chains originate from one sample sequenced in a study of T cell responses to AZD1222 COVID-19 vaccine. The assay was immunoSEQ multiplex PCR, and TCRdb's table has in-frame clones only and misses some. The sample has 180,000 or so clones; about 91% are singletons. The input for sequencing was peripheral blood, taken 28 days after the second AZD1222 dose. The source of these receptors is an adult who received the AZD1222 COVID-19 vaccine.

V and J are TRBV7-2 and TRBJ2-1, with 9 nucleotides matching TRBD1. J gave up 3 bases and V 4 bases, and 4 bases lay outside the gene matches. This CDR3 has 15 residues. Germline loops: CDR1 SGHTA, CDR2 FQGNSA. The DNA for the CDR3 is TGTGCCAGCAGCTCGGACAGGGGAGGCTACAATGAGCAGTTCTTC. Translated: CASSSDRGGYNEQFF.

The chain couples TRBV15 to TRBJ1-2, with TRBD1 identical over 9 bases. The CDR3 spans 16 residues. J lost 5 bases, V lost 0 bases, and 7 bases had no gene match. Germline values: CDR1 LNHNV, CDR2 YYDKDF (reference sequence). The CDR3 DNA sequence: TGTGCCACCAGCAGAGATGGGACAGGGCCTCAATATGGCTACACCTTC. Protein sequence: CATSRDGTGPQYGYTF.

The table lists this clone with a count of one. This chain uses TRBV30 with TRBJ1-2, with TRBD1 as a possible D gene (5 bases). V dropped 6 bases and J dropped 3 bases, with 14 bases sitting between them. The CDR3 consists of 13 residues. The germline CDR1 and CDR2 sequences are GTSNPN and SVGIG (reference sequence). CDR3 coding DNA: TGTGCCTGTCGAATTGCGGGGGACTATGGCTACACCTTC. Translating it yields CACRIAGDYGYTF.

The genes are TRBV12-5 and TRBJ1-6, with TRBD1 matching over 11 bases. The CDR3 extends over 15 amino acids. Germline CDR1 reads LGHNT; CDR2 reads FRNRAP. The ends lost 6 bases at V and 13 bases at J; junction bases unmatched: 11. In DNA, the CDR3 is TGTGCTAGTGGGGTTAGGACAGGGGGCCTCTTGCCCCTCCACTTT. This sequence encodes CASGVRTGGLLPLHF.

The CDR3 is CAWSVPHTEAFF. In nucleotides, the CDR3 is TGTGCCTGGAGTGTACCTCACACTGAAGCTTTCTTT. The J gene is TRBJ1-1, the V gene TRBV30; no definite D call. V was pared by 0 bases and J by 3 bases, with 5 bases between. The CDR3 consists of 12 residues. From germline, CDR1 is GTSNPN and CDR2 SVGIG (reference sequence).

This chain joins TRBV7-8 and TRBJ1-5; tentatively, D is TRBD1 (6 bases). Trimming took 5 bases from V and 4 from J, leaving 12 bases between them. The CDR3 totals 14 residues. Germline lookup yields CDR1 SGHVS and CDR2 FQNEAQ. The CDR3 loop is CASSPPGANQPQHF. CDR3 coding DNA: TGTGCCAGCAGCCCGCCGGGGGCTAATCAGCCCCAGCATTTT.

This chain joins TRBV7-2 and TRBJ2-7; TRBD1 might be the D (6 bases). The CDR3 extends over 14 amino acids. From germline, CDR1 is SGHTA and CDR2 FQGNSA. The V gene lost 5 bases and the J gene lost 2 bases, with 13 bases spanning the gap. The CDR3 spells CASSRGAGAYEQYF. The CDR3 DNA is TGTGCCAGCAGCCGCGGAGCAGGGGCCTACGAGCAGTACTTC.

The gene calls are TRBV7-2 and TRBJ1-2; 7 nucleotides line up with TRBD1. With 6 bases clipped from V and 3 bases from J, the junction kept 13 bases outside the gene matches. Germline V lookup: CDR1 SGHTA, CDR2 FQGNSA. The CDR3 is 16 residues long. The CDR3 region is CASSGGWRDRDYGYTF. CDR3 nucleotides: TGTGCCAGCAGTGGGGGTTGGCGGGACAGAGACTATGGCTACACCTTC.